A selection of T cell receptor beta chains follows, all from one sample in a study of blood T cell repertoires in COVID-19. TCRdb keeps only in-frame clones here, not all; method: immunoSEQ multiplex PCR. This sample carries 130,000 to 150,000 clones, 81% of them seen once, and the ten largest clones take around 8.8%. What was sequenced was peripheral blood. Every receptor here comes from a human donor in a cohort sampled during active COVID-19. CDR3s include the opening cysteine and the closing phenylalanine or tryptophan. D genes are given only for firm matches. A clone size is listed for some rows: how often the clone was seen (once, few, many), or a class if it is expanded.

d_gene: TRBD1; abundance: .; v_gene: TRBV28; j_gene: TRBJ2-7; CDR3aa: CASIPGQGGSYEQYF; CDR3nt: TGTGCCAGCATCCCGGGACAGGGAGGCTCCTACGAGCAGTACTTC
d_gene: TRBD2; abundance: .; v_gene: TRBV6-4; j_gene: TRBJ2-3; CDR3aa: CASSDSGLAGGLDTQYF; CDR3nt: TGTGCCAGCAGTGACTCCGGACTAGCGGGAGGTTTAGATACGCAGTATTTT
d_gene: .; abundance: once; v_gene: TRBV5-1; j_gene: TRBJ2-7; CDR3aa: CASSLQTVASAPYEQYF; CDR3nt: TGCGCCAGCAGCCTCCAAACCGTAGCAAGTGCCCCCTACGAGCAGTACTTC
d_gene: .; abundance: .; v_gene: TRBV7-3; j_gene: TRBJ2-7; CDR3aa: CASSLGGVGAYEQYF; CDR3nt: TGTGCCAGCAGCTTAGGGGGCGTCGGGGCTTACGAGCAGTACTTC
d_gene: .; abundance: .; v_gene: TRBV5-1; j_gene: TRBJ1-2; CDR3aa: CASSLNAGQSYGYTF; CDR3nt: TGCGCCAGCAGCTTAAACGCCGGACAGAGCTATGGCTACACCTTC
d_gene: TRBD2; abundance: .; v_gene: TRBV5-1; j_gene: TRBJ2-1; CDR3aa: CASSPGSGGRAGLDEQFF; CDR3nt: TGCGCCAGCAGCCCGGGTTCGGGCGGGAGGGCCGGTCTCGATGAGCAGTTCTTC
d_gene: TRBD2; abundance: .; v_gene: TRBV7-2; j_gene: TRBJ2-5; CDR3aa: CASSFQLAGGSETQYF; CDR3nt: TGTGCCAGCAGCTTCCAACTAGCGGGAGGTTCAGAGACCCAGTACTTC
d_gene: .; abundance: once; v_gene: TRBV18; j_gene: TRBJ2-3; CDR3aa: CASSPGAPGLGSAGASTDTQYF; CDR3nt: TGTGCCAGCTCACCGGGGGCCCCAGGGCTCGGTTCGGCGGGGGCTAGCACAGATACGCAGTATTTT
d_gene: .; abundance: .; v_gene: TRBV9; j_gene: TRBJ2-6; CDR3aa: CASSVGRGSGANVLTF; CDR3nt: TGTGCCAGCAGCGTAGGACGAGGGTCTGGGGCCAACGTCCTGACTTTC
d_gene: TRBD1; abundance: .; v_gene: TRBV7-2; j_gene: TRBJ2-7; CDR3aa: CASSSPDRALYEQYF; CDR3nt: TGTGCCAGCAGCTCCCCCGACAGGGCCCTCTACGAGCAGTACTTC
d_gene: TRBD2; abundance: .; v_gene: TRBV7-2; j_gene: TRBJ2-7; CDR3aa: CASRLAGSPSEQYF; CDR3nt: TGTGCCAGCAGACTAGCGGGGAGTCCGAGCGAGCAGTACTTC
d_gene: .; abundance: .; v_gene: TRBV3-1/TRBV3-2; j_gene: TRBJ2-1; CDR3aa: CASSPNRGYNEQFF; CDR3nt: TGTGCCAGCAGCCCTAACCGGGGGTACAATGAGCAGTTCTTC
d_gene: TRBD1; abundance: .; v_gene: TRBV5-1; j_gene: TRBJ1-4; CDR3aa: CASSLSGTGQEKLFF; CDR3nt: TGCGCCAGCAGCTTGAGTGGGACAGGGCAAGAAAAACTGTTTTTT
d_gene: .; abundance: .; v_gene: TRBV6-5; j_gene: TRBJ1-5; CDR3aa: CASSPRGGNQPQHF; CDR3nt: TGTGCCAGCAGTCCAAGGGGCGGCAATCAGCCCCAGCATTTT
d_gene: .; abundance: .; v_gene: TRBV7-9; j_gene: TRBJ1-4; CDR3aa: CASSLAGDIEKLFF; CDR3nt: TGTGCCAGCAGCTTAGCGGGGGACATTGAAAAACTGTTTTTT
d_gene: .; abundance: many; v_gene: TRBV6-5; j_gene: TRBJ2-7; CDR3aa: CASRPQGGGLYEQYF; CDR3nt: TGTGCCAGCAGGCCACAGGGCGGGGGTCTCTACGAGCAGTACTTC
d_gene: .; abundance: .; v_gene: TRBV28; j_gene: TRBJ2-7; CDR3aa: CASSQKREGGYF; CDR3nt: TGTGCCAGCAGCCAAAAGAGGGAAGGGGGGTACTTC
d_gene: .; abundance: .; v_gene: TRBV28; j_gene: TRBJ2-7; CDR3aa: CASTYFGGGNYEQYF; CDR3nt: TGTGCCAGCACATATTTTGGAGGGGGCAACTACGAGCAGTACTTC
d_gene: TRBD1; abundance: .; v_gene: TRBV10-3; j_gene: TRBJ2-7; CDR3aa: CAISDPTGGHSEQYF; CDR3nt: TGTGCCATCAGTGACCCGACAGGGGGCCACTCCGAGCAGTACTTC
d_gene: TRBD2; abundance: few; v_gene: TRBV11-2; j_gene: TRBJ2-3; CDR3aa: CASSRGLAGYLTSTDTQYF; CDR3nt: TGTGCCAGCAGCCGAGGACTAGCGGGATACCTAACCTCGACAGATACGCAGTATTTT
d_gene: TRBD2; abundance: .; v_gene: TRBV14; j_gene: TRBJ2-3; CDR3aa: CASSGLAGVADTQYF; CDR3nt: TGTGCCAGCAGCGGACTAGCGGGAGTGGCAGATACGCAGTATTTT
d_gene: TRBD2; abundance: once; v_gene: TRBV7-2; j_gene: TRBJ2-1; CDR3aa: CASSLVVREGYNEQFF; CDR3nt: TGTGCCAGCAGCTTAGTTGTGCGGGAGGGTTACAATGAGCAGTTCTTC
d_gene: .; abundance: .; v_gene: TRBV6-5; j_gene: TRBJ2-3; CDR3aa: CASSQTGGGTDTQYF; CDR3nt: TGTGCCAGCAGTCAGACAGGTGGAGGCACAGATACGCAGTATTTT
d_gene: TRBD1; abundance: once; v_gene: TRBV19; j_gene: TRBJ1-2; CDR3aa: CASSIRDRLGYGYTF; CDR3nt: TGTGCCAGTAGTATCAGGGACAGGCTTGGCTATGGCTACACCTTC
d_gene: .; abundance: .; v_gene: TRBV28; j_gene: TRBJ2-7; CDR3aa: CASSFIRLHEQYF; CDR3nt: TGTGCCAGCAGTTTTATTCGACTTCACGAGCAGTACTTC
d_gene: TRBD1; abundance: .; v_gene: TRBV4-1; j_gene: TRBJ1-5; CDR3aa: CASSQGRGWNQPQHF; CDR3nt: TGCGCCAGCAGCCAGGGCAGGGGGTGGAATCAGCCCCAGCATTTT
d_gene: .; abundance: .; v_gene: TRBV18; j_gene: TRBJ2-1; CDR3aa: CASSPLSLRNEQFF; CDR3nt: TGTGCCAGCTCACCGCTTTCGTTGAGGAATGAGCAGTTCTTC
d_gene: .; abundance: .; v_gene: TRBV28; j_gene: TRBJ2-7; CDR3aa: CASNQGLHEQYF; CDR3nt: TGTGCCAGCAATCAGGGCCTCCACGAGCAGTACTTC
d_gene: .; abundance: .; v_gene: TRBV9; j_gene: TRBJ2-7; CDR3aa: CASSVVSGDEQYF; CDR3nt: TGTGCCAGCAGCGTAGTTTCCGGGGACGAGCAGTACTTC
d_gene: .; abundance: .; v_gene: TRBV5-5; j_gene: TRBJ2-3; CDR3aa: CASSLIVGATDTQYF; CDR3nt: TGTGCCAGCAGCTTGATAGTAGGGGCCACAGATACGCAGTATTTT
d_gene: .; abundance: .; v_gene: TRBV24-1; j_gene: TRBJ2-5; CDR3aa: CATRDSRSVTETQYF; CDR3nt: TGTGCCACCAGGGACAGCAGGTCGGTAACGGAGACCCAGTACTTC
d_gene: TRBD1; abundance: .; v_gene: TRBV24-1; j_gene: TRBJ1-5; CDR3aa: CATSAGTGGFGQPQHF; CDR3nt: TGTGCCACCAGCGCCGGGACAGGGGGTTTTGGACAGCCCCAGCATTTT
d_gene: .; abundance: .; v_gene: TRBV2; j_gene: TRBJ2-1; CDR3aa: CASSQRGRARSYNEQFF; CDR3nt: TGTGCCAGCAGTCAGAGGGGGAGGGCAAGGTCCTACAATGAGCAGTTCTTC
d_gene: .; abundance: .; v_gene: TRBV19; j_gene: TRBJ2-3; CDR3aa: CASSRSGGGGAADTQYF; CDR3nt: TGTGCCAGTAGCAGATCCGGAGGAGGTGGCGCGGCAGATACGCAGTATTTT
d_gene: .; abundance: .; v_gene: TRBV27; j_gene: TRBJ2-6; CDR3aa: CASSLRQSGANVLTF; CDR3nt: TGTGCCAGCAGTCTAAGACAATCTGGGGCCAACGTCCTGACTTTC
d_gene: TRBD1; abundance: .; v_gene: TRBV5-5; j_gene: TRBJ2-1; CDR3aa: CASSYQGVGYNEQFF; CDR3nt: TGTGCCAGCAGCTACCAGGGGGTCGGCTACAATGAGCAGTTCTTC
d_gene: .; abundance: .; v_gene: TRBV7-2; j_gene: TRBJ2-5; CDR3aa: CASSLTSPGETQYF; CDR3nt: TGTGCCAGCAGCTTAACTAGTCCGGGCGAGACCCAGTACTTC
d_gene: TRBD1; abundance: .; v_gene: TRBV6-2/TRBV6-3; j_gene: TRBJ2-6; CDR3aa: CASSGTGLAFGANVLTF; CDR3nt: TGTGCCAGCAGTGGGACAGGGTTGGCTTTCGGGGCCAACGTCCTGACTTTC
d_gene: .; abundance: .; v_gene: TRBV10-3; j_gene: TRBJ1-1; CDR3aa: CAISDYRGGAFF; CDR3nt: TGTGCCATCAGTGATTATAGGGGAGGCGCTTTCTTT
d_gene: .; abundance: .; v_gene: TRBV4-1; j_gene: TRBJ1-4; CDR3aa: CASSQDPATNEKLFF; CDR3nt: TGCGCCAGCAGCCAAGATCCGGCAACTAATGAAAAACTGTTTTTT
d_gene: TRBD2; abundance: .; v_gene: TRBV6-4; j_gene: TRBJ2-7; CDR3aa: CASRLNPLETSGWSYEQYF; CDR3nt: TGTGCCAGCAGGCTAAACCCCCTAGAGACTAGCGGATGGTCCTACGAGCAGTACTTC
d_gene: .; abundance: .; v_gene: TRBV28; j_gene: TRBJ2-7; CDR3aa: CASSFGGSSYEQYF; CDR3nt: TGTGCCAGCAGTTTTGGGGGGAGCTCCTACGAGCAGTACTTC
d_gene: .; abundance: .; v_gene: TRBV4-3; j_gene: TRBJ1-3; CDR3aa: CASSQGFDSFYGNTIYF; CDR3nt: TGCGCCAGCAGCCAAGGATTTGACAGTTTTTATGGAAACACCATATATTTT
d_gene: TRBD2; abundance: once; v_gene: TRBV11-3; j_gene: TRBJ2-7; CDR3aa: CASSLTSVNEQYF; CDR3nt: TGTGCCAGCAGCTTAACTAGCGTCAACGAGCAGTACTTC
d_gene: .; abundance: .; v_gene: TRBV29-1; j_gene: TRBJ1-1; CDR3aa: CSVSLRDTEAFF; CDR3nt: TGCAGCGTGAGTTTGAGGGACACTGAAGCTTTCTTT
d_gene: .; abundance: .; v_gene: TRBV2; j_gene: TRBJ2-7; CDR3aa: CASKGSGYEQYF; CDR3nt: TGTGCCAGCAAGGGTTCGGGATACGAGCAGTACTTC
d_gene: .; abundance: .; v_gene: TRBV6-5; j_gene: TRBJ1-1; CDR3aa: CASSYMGAVNTEAFF; CDR3nt: TGTGCCAGCAGTTACATGGGGGCAGTGAACACTGAAGCTTTCTTT
d_gene: TRBD2; abundance: .; v_gene: TRBV4-2; j_gene: TRBJ2-3; CDR3aa: CASSLNSGSTDTQYF; CDR3nt: TGTGCCAGCAGCCTTAATAGCGGGAGCACAGATACGCAGTATTTT
d_gene: .; abundance: .; v_gene: TRBV7-2; j_gene: TRBJ2-5; CDR3aa: CASSLRGSWETQYF; CDR3nt: TGTGCCAGCAGCTTACGCGGTTCATGGGAGACCCAGTACTTC
d_gene: .; abundance: .; v_gene: TRBV5-1; j_gene: TRBJ2-7; CDR3aa: CASSLNVGRGLIHEQYF; CDR3nt: TGCGCCAGCAGCTTAAATGTGGGCAGGGGCCTCATACACGAGCAGTACTTC
d_gene: TRBD2; abundance: .; v_gene: TRBV6-5; j_gene: TRBJ2-7; CDR3aa: CASSPGLATTYEQYF; CDR3nt: TGTGCCAGCAGCCCCGGACTAGCTACAACCTACGAGCAGTACTTC
d_gene: TRBD1; abundance: .; v_gene: TRBV7-9; j_gene: TRBJ1-4; CDR3aa: CASSSRTGANEKLFF; CDR3nt: TGTGCCAGCAGCTCCCGGACAGGAGCTAATGAAAAACTGTTTTTT
d_gene: .; abundance: few; v_gene: TRBV5-4; j_gene: TRBJ1-2; CDR3aa: CASSLVVGGNYGYTF; CDR3nt: TGTGCCAGCAGCTTGGTGGTAGGAGGGAACTATGGCTACACCTTC
d_gene: TRBD1; abundance: .; v_gene: TRBV5-1; j_gene: TRBJ2-7; CDR3aa: CASSLPGGSSYEQYF; CDR3nt: TGCGCCAGCAGCTTGCCAGGGGGAAGCTCCTACGAGCAGTACTTC
d_gene: TRBD2; abundance: .; v_gene: TRBV7-9; j_gene: TRBJ2-7; CDR3aa: CASSSIRGGASYEQYF; CDR3nt: TGTGCCAGCAGCTCCATTCGGGGGGGCGCAAGCTACGAGCAGTACTTC
d_gene: .; abundance: .; v_gene: TRBV9; j_gene: TRBJ2-3; CDR3aa: CASSVEGRGTDTQYF; CDR3nt: TGTGCCAGCAGCGTAGAGGGCAGGGGAACAGATACGCAGTATTTT
d_gene: .; abundance: .; v_gene: TRBV18; j_gene: TRBJ1-5; CDR3aa: CASSPTNNQPQHF; CDR3nt: TGTGCCAGCTCACCCACAAACAATCAGCCCCAGCATTTT
d_gene: TRBD2; abundance: .; v_gene: TRBV6-2/TRBV6-3; j_gene: TRBJ2-7; CDR3aa: CASSYRLAGSGFGYEQYF; CDR3nt: TGTGCCAGCAGTTACCGGCTAGCGGGATCGGGGTTCGGGTACGAGCAGTACTTC
d_gene: TRBD1; abundance: .; v_gene: TRBV9; j_gene: TRBJ2-7; CDR3aa: CASSTGTGAYEQYF; CDR3nt: TGTGCCAGCAGCACCGGGACAGGGGCCTACGAGCAGTACTTC